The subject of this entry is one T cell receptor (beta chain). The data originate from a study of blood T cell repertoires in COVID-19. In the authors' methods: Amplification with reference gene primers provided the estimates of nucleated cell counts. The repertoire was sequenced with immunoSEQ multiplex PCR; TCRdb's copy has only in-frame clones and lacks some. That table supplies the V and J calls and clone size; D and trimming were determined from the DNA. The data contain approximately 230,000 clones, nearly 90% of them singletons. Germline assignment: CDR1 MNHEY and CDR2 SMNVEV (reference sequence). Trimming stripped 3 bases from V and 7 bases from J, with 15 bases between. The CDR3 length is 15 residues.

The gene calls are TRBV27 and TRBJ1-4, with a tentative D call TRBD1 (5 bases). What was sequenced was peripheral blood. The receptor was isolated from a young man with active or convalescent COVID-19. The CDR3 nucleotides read TGTGCCAGCAGTTTGGCAGGGTATAACGGTGAAAAACTGTTTTTT. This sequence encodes CASSLAGYNGEKLFF.